These 19 T cell receptor beta chains originate from one sample sequenced in a study of molecular identifiers for immune sequencing clone quantification listed by TCRdb under 2018. The library was made by PCR. Sequenced using an Illumina HiSeq 4000. The public sequencing data were trimmed at Q25 with fastp and processed into clonotypes with MiXCR by TCRdb, which kept only in-frame beta chains. Rows with one shared CDR3 protein collapse into an entry with the most common genes and DNA. For this sample there are under 600,000 distinct CDR3 sequences; about a fifth appear just once. The top ten clones comprise about 0.78% of the sample. Material: naive CD8+ T cells from blood, with Jurkat cell RNA spiked in. The sample's cell subset or site label, in plain terms: FACS-sorted CD8+CD4-CCR7+CD45RA+ naive T cells. The source of these receptors is a human donor in good health. Some libraries in this study had Jurkat cell RNA spiked in.

This clonotype has more than one count but fewer than ten. V and J are TRBV28 and TRBJ1-5; D is unclear. Trimming removed 8 bases at V and 1 base at J, with 9 bases between. CDR1 is MDHEN, CDR2 SYDVKM, per germline. This CDR3 contains 13 residues. CDR3 nucleotide sequence: TGTGCCAGCGGACCACAGAGCAATCAGCCCCAGCATTTT. Translation: CASGPQSNQPQHF.

This clonotype showed up many times. V and J are TRBV29-1 and TRBJ2-5; D is unclear. Germline lookup yields CDR1 SQVTM and CDR2 ANQGSEA. V was clipped by 1 base and J by 7 bases, with 10 bases between them. The CDR3 is made up of 12 amino acids. CDR3: CSVEGYDGTQYF. As DNA, the CDR3 is TGCAGCGTTGAAGGATACGATGGGACCCAGTACTTC.

In nucleotides, the CDR3 is TGTGCCTGGAGTTTTGCAGCGAACACTGAAGCTTTCTTT. It yields the protein CAWSFAANTEAFF. V and J are TRBV30 and TRBJ1-1; D is undetermined. Per the germline V gene, CDR1 is GTSNPN and CDR2 is SVGIG (reference sequence). Trimming took 2 bases from V and 1 from J, leaving 8 bases between them. The CDR3 length is 13 residues.

This clonotype turned up a few times. This sequence joins TRBV19 and TRBJ2-5; TRBD1 aligns across 10 bases. Trimming at V came to 3 bases and at J to 5 bases, leaving 3 bases not matched to a gene. In germline, CDR1 is LNHDA, CDR2 SQIVND (reference sequence). This CDR3 is built from 14 residues. The CDR3 region has the DNA TGTGCCAGTAGTATGGGACAGGGGTTGGAGACCCAGTACTTC. Protein: CASSMGQGLETQYF.

This clonotype was detected a few times. The chain uses TRBV10-3 and TRBJ1-1, with a possible D match to TRBD1 (6 bases). With 10 bases removed from V and 11 bases from J, the gap between germline ends came to 17 bases. Germline lookup yields CDR1 ENHRY and CDR2 SYGVKD. CDR3 length: 11 residues. CDR3 sequence reads: CATTTGIEAFF. The CDR3 coding sequence is TGTGCCACCACTACAGGGATTGAGGCTTTCTTT.

This clonotype was recorded many times. V is TRBV2 and J is TRBJ2-3; 7 bases agree with TRBD2. The J segment lost 4 bases and the V segment lost 2 bases, leaving 0 bases of the junction unmatched. Germline-derived CDR1 and CDR2 are SNHLY and FYNNEI. The CDR3 is 13 amino acids. In DNA form, the CDR3 reads TGTGCCAGCAGTGAACTAGCGGCAGATACGCAGTATTTT. It translates to CASSELAADTQYF.

The rearrangement links TRBV3-1 to TRBJ1-2; no definite D call. The CDR3 is 12 residues long. Germline CDR1 LGHDT, CDR2 YNNKEL (reference sequence). V was clipped by 11 bases and J by 5 bases, with 15 bases between them. The CDR3 DNA reads TGTGCCGAACTAATATCAGCTTATGGCTACACCTTC. Protein product: CAELISAYGYTF.

Details on this clonotype: The CDR3 end shows no conserved phenylalanine or tryptophan, and so a read error is likely. The genes are TRBV7-9 and TRBJ2-3; D unresolved. From germline, CDR1 is SEHNR and CDR2 FQNEAQ (reference sequence). CDR3 length: 18 residues. V was cut by 5 bases and J by 3 bases, with 24 bases left in between. The DNA for the CDR3 is TGTGCCAGCAGCCACAATCGAGCCGACCTCAAAGGGACAGATACGCAGTATCTT. This codes for CASSHNRADLKGTDTQYL.

J is TRBJ1-5 and V is TRBV12-3 or TRBV12-4; D call uncertain. The V and J ends lost 5 bases and 2 bases respectively, with 16 bases between them. This CDR3 is built from 16 residues. CDR3 sequence (DNA): TGTGCCAGCAGTCTTACGCCGTCGGGTGGCAATCAGCCCCAGCATTTT. This sequence encodes CASSLTPSGGNQPQHF.

This clonotype was seen at least ten times. The CDR3 end shows no conserved phenylalanine or tryptophan, and so a read error is likely. The limits of the CDR3 on the DNA are not certain, so only TCRdb's listed CDR3 is given. This chain's CDR3 is CASSESDSYPRA. The J gene is TRBJ2-7, the V gene TRBV2; TRBD1 is taken as the D call from the table, unchecked against the DNA. In germline, CDR1 is SNHLY, CDR2 FYNNEI. Counting both end residues, the CDR3 totals 12 amino acids.

The chain links TRBV11-2 to TRBJ1-4, with no clear D. Per germline, CDR1 SGHAT and CDR2 FQNNGV. The CDR3 totals 15 residues. V lost 4 bases to trimming and J lost 4 bases, with 13 bases between them. Here the CDR3 DNA reads TGTGCCAGCAGCTCGGAGGGCAGAGATAATGAAAAACTGTTTTTT. Protein: CASSSEGRDNEKLFF.

A few counts support this clonotype. The J gene is TRBJ2-3, the V gene TRBV6-2 or TRBV6-3; TRBD2 is a possible D gene (5 bases). CDR3 length equals 17 residues. Trimming pared 2 bases from V and 3 bases from J, leaving 18 bases between. Germline loops: CDR1 MNHEY, CDR2 SVGEGT. CDR3 loop: CASSYDPPERRTDTQYF. The CDR3 nucleotides are TGTGCCAGCAGTTACGACCCTCCGGAGAGGAGGACAGATACGCAGTATTTT.

Points on this clonotype: A much bigger clone sits one base away, suggesting this may be a read error. The chain combines TRBV6-6 with TRBJ2-3, with a tentative D call TRBD2 (5 bases). The germline gives CDR1 MNHNY, CDR2 SVGAGI (reference sequence). The CDR3 loop spans 18 amino acids. V shed 2 bases and J shed 2 bases, with 20 bases lying between them. The CDR3 bases are TGTGCCAGCAGTTACAGGGTGGGAGAGGACCACTACACAGATACGCAGTATTTT. It is translated as CASSYRVGEDHYTDTQYF.

In its sample, this clonotype was seen a few times. The rearrangement uses TRBV20-1 and TRBJ2-1, with TRBD2 identical over 11 bases. Germline CDR1 reads DFQATT; CDR2 reads SNEGSKA (reference sequence). With 6 bases clipped from V and 7 bases from J, the junction kept 14 bases outside the gene matches. CDR3 length equals 16 residues. CDR3 in amino acids: CSASLLVAGGWNEQFF. CDR3 sequence (DNA): TGCAGTGCCAGCCTTCTGGTAGCGGGGGGGTGGAATGAGCAGTTCTTC.

With regard to this clonotype: This may be a read error, as it is one base from a much larger clone. V is TRBV5-3 and J is TRBJ2-7, with a weak D call TRBD2 (6 bases). TRBV5-3 qualifies as an ORF whose function is uncertain. This CDR3 is 15 amino acids long. The DNA of the CDR3 is TGTGCCAGCAGCTTAGTGACCGGGAGCTCCTACGAGCAGTACTTC. Translated: CASSLVTGSSYEQYF.

On this clonotype: An end of the junction does not agree with germline; a read error may underlie this. The V and J genes are TRBV30 and TRBJ2-3; no firm D call. Germline V gene data show CDR1 as GTSNPN and CDR2 as SVGIG (reference sequence). CDR3 length: 13 amino acids. In DNA, the CDR3 is TGTGCCTGGAGTGTCCTAGACACAGATGCGCAGTATTTT. Translation: CAWSVLDTDAQYF.

In this sample, this clonotype turned up a few times. This chain links TRBV27 with TRBJ2-3; no definite D call. The V end lost 6 bases, the J end lost 3 bases, and 16 bases lay between the germline ends. Germline CDR1 reads MNHEY; CDR2 reads SMNVEV (reference sequence). The CDR3 is made up of 15 amino acids. CDR3 residues: CASRHGRMSTDTQYF. CDR3 sequence (DNA): TGTGCCAGCAGACATGGCCGCATGTCAACAGATACGCAGTATTTT.

The chain combines TRBV5-4 with TRBJ2-7, with 15 nucleotides matching TRBD2. The CDR3 is 14 residues long. J was trimmed by 11 bases and V by 4 bases; bases with no gene match: 7. Germline V CDR1 and CDR2: SGHNT, YYREEE (reference sequence). For the CDR3, the DNA is TGTGCCAGCAGCCCTTCGGGACTAGCGGGGGGTGAGTACTTC. Amino acid sequence: CASSPSGLAGGEYF.

This chain connects TRBV3-1 to TRBJ2-7, with 8 bases aligning to TRBD2. CDR3 size: 17 residues. V lost 2 bases, J lost 0 bases, and 9 bases stayed unmatched. Germline CDR1 and CDR2: LGHDT and YNNKEL (reference sequence). CDR3: CASSQPGGGGISYEQYF. The CDR3 coding sequence is TGTGCCAGCAGCCAACCCGGGGGGGGCGGCATCTCCTACGAGCAGTACTTC.